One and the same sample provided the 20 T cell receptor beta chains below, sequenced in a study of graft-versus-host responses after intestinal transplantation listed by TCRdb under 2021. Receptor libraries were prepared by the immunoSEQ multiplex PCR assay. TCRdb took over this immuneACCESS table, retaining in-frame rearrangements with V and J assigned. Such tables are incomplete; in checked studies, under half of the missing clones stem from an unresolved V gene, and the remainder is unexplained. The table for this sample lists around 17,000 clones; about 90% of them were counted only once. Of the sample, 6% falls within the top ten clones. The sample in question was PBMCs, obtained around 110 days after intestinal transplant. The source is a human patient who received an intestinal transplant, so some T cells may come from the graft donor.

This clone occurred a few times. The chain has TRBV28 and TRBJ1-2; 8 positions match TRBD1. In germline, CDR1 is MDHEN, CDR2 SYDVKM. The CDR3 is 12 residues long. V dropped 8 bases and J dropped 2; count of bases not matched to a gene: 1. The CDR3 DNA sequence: TGTGCCAGCCGGGACAGGAACTATGGCTACACCTTC. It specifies CASRDRNYGYTF.

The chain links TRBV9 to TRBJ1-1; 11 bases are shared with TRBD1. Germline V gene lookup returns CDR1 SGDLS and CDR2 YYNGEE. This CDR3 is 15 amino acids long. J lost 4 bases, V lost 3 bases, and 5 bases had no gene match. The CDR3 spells CASSGTGTGGTEAFF. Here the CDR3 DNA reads TGTGCCAGCAGCGGAACCGGGACAGGGGGCACTGAAGCTTTCTTT.

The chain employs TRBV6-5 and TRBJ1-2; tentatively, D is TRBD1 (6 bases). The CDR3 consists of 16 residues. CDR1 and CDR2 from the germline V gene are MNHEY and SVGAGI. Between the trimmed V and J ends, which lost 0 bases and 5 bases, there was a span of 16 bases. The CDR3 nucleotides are TGTGCCAGCAGTTACTCGAGAAGGGGGACGGTATATGGCTACACCTTC. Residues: CASSYSRRGTVYGYTF.

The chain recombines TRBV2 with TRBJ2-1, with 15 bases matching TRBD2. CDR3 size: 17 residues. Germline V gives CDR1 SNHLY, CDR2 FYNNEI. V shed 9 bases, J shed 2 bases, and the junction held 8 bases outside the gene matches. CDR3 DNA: TGTGCCAGGATGGGACTAGCGGGAGGAAGGGCCTACAATGAGCAGTTCTTC. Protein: CARMGLAGGRAYNEQFF. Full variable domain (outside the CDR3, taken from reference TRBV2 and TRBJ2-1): EPEVTQTPSHQVTQMGQEVILRCVPISNHLYFYWYRQILGQKVEFLVSFYNNEISEKSEIFDDQFSVERPDGSNFTLKIRSTKLEDSAMYFCARMGLAGGRAYNEQFFGPGTRLTVL.

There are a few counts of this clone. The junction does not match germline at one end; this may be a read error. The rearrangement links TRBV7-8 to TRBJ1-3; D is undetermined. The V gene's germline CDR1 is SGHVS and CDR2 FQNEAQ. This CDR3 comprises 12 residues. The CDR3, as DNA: TGTGCCAGCAGCGTAGCCGACGGTCCCATATATTTT. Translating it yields CASSVADGPIYF.

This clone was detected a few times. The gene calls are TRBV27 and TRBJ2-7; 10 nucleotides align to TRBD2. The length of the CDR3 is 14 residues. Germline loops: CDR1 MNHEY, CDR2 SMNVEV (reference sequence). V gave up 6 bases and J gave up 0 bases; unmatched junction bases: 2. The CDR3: CASRSGRASYEQYF. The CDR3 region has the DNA TGTGCCAGCAGGAGCGGGAGGGCCTCCTACGAGCAGTACTTC.

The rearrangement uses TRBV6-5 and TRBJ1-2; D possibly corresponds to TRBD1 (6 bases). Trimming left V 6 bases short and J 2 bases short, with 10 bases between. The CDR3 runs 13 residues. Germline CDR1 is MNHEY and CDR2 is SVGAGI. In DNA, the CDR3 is TGTGCCAGCAGCCCCACAGGGAACTATGGCTACACCTTC. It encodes CASSPTGNYGYTF.

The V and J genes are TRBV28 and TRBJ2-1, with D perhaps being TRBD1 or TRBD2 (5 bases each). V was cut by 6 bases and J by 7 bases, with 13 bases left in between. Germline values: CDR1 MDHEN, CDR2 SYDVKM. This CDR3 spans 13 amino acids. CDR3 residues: CASRPGAPNEQFF. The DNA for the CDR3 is TGTGCCAGCAGGCCCGGGGCTCCTAATGAGCAGTTCTTC.

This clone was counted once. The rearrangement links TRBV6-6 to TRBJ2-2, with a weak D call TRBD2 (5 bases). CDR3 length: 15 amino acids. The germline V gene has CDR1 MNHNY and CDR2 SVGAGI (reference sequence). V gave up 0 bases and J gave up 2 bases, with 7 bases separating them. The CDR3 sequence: CASSYSRVNTGELFF. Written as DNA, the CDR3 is TGTGCCAGCAGTTACTCGCGGGTTAACACCGGGGAGCTGTTTTTT.

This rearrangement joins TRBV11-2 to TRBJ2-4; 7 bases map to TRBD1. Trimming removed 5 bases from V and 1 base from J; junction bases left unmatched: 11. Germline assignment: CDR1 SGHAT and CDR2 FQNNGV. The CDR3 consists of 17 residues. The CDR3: CASSTTTGLEAKNIQYF. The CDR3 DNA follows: TGTGCCAGCAGCACAACGACAGGGCTGGAGGCCAAAAACATTCAGTACTTC.

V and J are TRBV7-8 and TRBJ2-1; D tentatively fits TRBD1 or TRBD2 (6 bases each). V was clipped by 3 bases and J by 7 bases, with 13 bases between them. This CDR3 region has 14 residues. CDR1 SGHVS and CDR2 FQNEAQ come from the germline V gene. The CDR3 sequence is CASSFTGRGNEQFF. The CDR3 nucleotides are TGTGCCAGCAGCTTTACAGGGCGGGGTAATGAGCAGTTCTTC.

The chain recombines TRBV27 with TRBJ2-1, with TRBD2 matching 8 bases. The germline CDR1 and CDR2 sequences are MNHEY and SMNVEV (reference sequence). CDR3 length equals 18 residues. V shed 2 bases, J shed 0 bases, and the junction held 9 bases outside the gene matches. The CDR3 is CASSLRASGRGSYNEQFF. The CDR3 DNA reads TGTGCCAGCAGTTTACGGGCTAGCGGGCGGGGCTCCTACAATGAGCAGTTCTTC.

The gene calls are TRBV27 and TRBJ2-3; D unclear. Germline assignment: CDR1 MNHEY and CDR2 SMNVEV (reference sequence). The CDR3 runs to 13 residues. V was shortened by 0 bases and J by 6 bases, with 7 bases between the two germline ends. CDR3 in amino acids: CASSLSSADTQYF. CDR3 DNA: TGTGCCAGCAGTTTATCGAGTGCGGATACGCAGTATTTT.

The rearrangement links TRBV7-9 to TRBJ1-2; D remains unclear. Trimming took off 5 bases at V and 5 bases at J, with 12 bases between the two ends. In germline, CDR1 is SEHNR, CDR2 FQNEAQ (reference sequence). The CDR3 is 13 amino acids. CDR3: CASSPPGDYGYTF. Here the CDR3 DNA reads TGTGCCAGCAGCCCACCGGGTGATTATGGCTACACCTTC.

For the CDR3, the DNA is TGTGCCAGCAGTTACTCGATGGGGGCAGGGGGCTACACCTTC. It encodes CASSYSMGAGGYTF. The chain combines TRBV6-6 with TRBJ1-2; possibly TRBD1 for D (6 bases). V was cut by 0 bases and J by 8 bases, with 13 bases left in between. Germline V gives CDR1 MNHNY, CDR2 SVGAGI (reference sequence). The CDR3 has 14 residues.

CDR3 protein: CATRKGLATHEQFF. For the CDR3, the DNA is TGTGCCACCCGAAAGGGACTAGCAACACATGAGCAGTTCTTC. The V gene is TRBV7-6, the J gene TRBJ2-1, with 9 positions matching TRBD2. CDR3 length equals 14 residues. The ends lost 10 bases at V and 8 bases at J; junction bases unmatched: 12. The germline V gene encodes CDR1 SGHVS and CDR2 FNYEAQ. The full variable domain, with the rest looked up from reference TRBV7-6 and TRBJ2-1, is GAGVSQSPRYKVTKRGQDVALRCDPISGHVSLYWYRQALGQGPEFLTYFNYEAQQDKSGLPNDRFSAERPEGSISTLTIQRTEQRDSAMYRCATRKGLATHEQFFGPGTRLTVL.

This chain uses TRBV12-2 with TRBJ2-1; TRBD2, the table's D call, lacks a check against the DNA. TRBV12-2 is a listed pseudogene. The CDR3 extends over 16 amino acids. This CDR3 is CASRLAPTSGKDEQFF. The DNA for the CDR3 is TGTGCAAGTCGCTTAGCGCCGACTAGCGGGAAGGATGAGCAGTTCTTC.

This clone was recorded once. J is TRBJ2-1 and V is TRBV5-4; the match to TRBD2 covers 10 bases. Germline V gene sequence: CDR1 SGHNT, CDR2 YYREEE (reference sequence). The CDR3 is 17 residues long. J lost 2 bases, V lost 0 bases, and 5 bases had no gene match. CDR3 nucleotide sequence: TGTGCCAGCAGCTTGGGACGGACTAGCGGTCCCTACAATGAGCAGTTCTTC. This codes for CASSLGRTSGPYNEQFF. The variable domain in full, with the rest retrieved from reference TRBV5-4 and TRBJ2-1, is ETGVTQSPTHLIKTRGQQVTLRCSSQSGHNTVSWYQQALGQGPQFIFQYYREEENGRGNFPPRFSGLQFPNYSSELNVNALELDDSALYLCASSLGRTSGPYNEQFFGPGTRLTVL.

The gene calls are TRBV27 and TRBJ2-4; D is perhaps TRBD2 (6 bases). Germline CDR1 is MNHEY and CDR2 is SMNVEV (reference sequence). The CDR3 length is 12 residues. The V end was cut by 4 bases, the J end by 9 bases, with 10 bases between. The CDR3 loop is CASSSGLSIQYF. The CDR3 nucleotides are TGTGCCAGCAGTTCGGGACTTTCCATTCAGTACTTC.

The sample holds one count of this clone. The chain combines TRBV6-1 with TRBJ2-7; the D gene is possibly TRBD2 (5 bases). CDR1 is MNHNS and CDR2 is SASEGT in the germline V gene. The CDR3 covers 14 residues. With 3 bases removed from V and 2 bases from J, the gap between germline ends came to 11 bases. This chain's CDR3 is CASSDQQTTYEQYF. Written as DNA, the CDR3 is TGTGCCAGCAGTGATCAACAGACTACCTACGAGCAGTACTTC.